A single sample is the source of the 9 T cell receptor beta chains below, sequenced in a study of radiotherapy plus CTLA-4 blockade in lung cancer. Sequenced by immunoSEQ multiplex PCR; TCRdb stores in-frame clones only, minus some. The sample contains approximately 69,000 clones, about 80% of which appear only once. Sequences were derived from peripheral blood, sampled from a patient treated with radiotherapy plus ipilimumab. Receptors originate from a human donor with non-small cell lung cancer who had a complete response to radiotherapy plus ipilimumab.

The sample holds a few counts of this clone. The chain recombines TRBV23-1 with TRBJ2-7; D is possibly TRBD2 (6 bases). TRBV23-1 is sorted into the ORF group, with uncertain function. The germline V and J ends were trimmed by 11 bases and 3 bases, with 20 bases remaining between them. The CDR3 contains 14 residues. CDR3 in amino acids: CASPGDRRVYEQYV. The CDR3 region has the DNA TGCGCCTCCCCGGGGGATAGGAGGGTCTACGAGCAGTACGTC.

The CDR3 spells CASRTVQNEQFF. The CDR3 bases are TGTGCCTCAAGGACAGTACAAAATGAGCAGTTCTTC. The chain uses TRBV30 and TRBJ2-1, with TRBD1 as a possible D gene (6 bases). The CDR3 covers 12 residues. V was clipped by 7 bases and J by 7 bases, with 14 bases between them. From germline, CDR1 is GTSNPN and CDR2 SVGIG (reference sequence). Full variable domain (rest looked up from reference TRBV30 and TRBJ2-1): SQTIHQWPATLVQPVGSPLSLECTVEGTSNPNLYWYRQAAGRGLQLLFYSVGIGQISSEVPQNLSASRPQDRQFILSSKKLLLSDSGFYLCASRTVQNEQFFGPGTRLTVL.

The rearrangement joins TRBV18 to TRBJ2-2; D might be TRBD1 (6 bases). The CDR3 is 17 residues long. V shed 2 bases and J shed 2 bases, with 15 bases lying between them. The germline V gene has CDR1 KGHSH and CDR2 LQKENI. DNA of the CDR3: TGTGCCAGCTCACCATTGGGCCAGGGGACCAACACCGGGGAGCTGTTTTTT. This gives the protein CASSPLGQGTNTGELFF.

This clone was found once. The genes are TRBV4-3 and TRBJ1-6, with a possible D match to TRBD1 (5 bases). Germline CDR1 reads LGHNA; CDR2 reads YSLEER. V shed 8 bases and J shed 5 bases, with 13 bases lying between them. The length of the CDR3 is 14 residues. CDR3 in DNA: TGCGCCAGCTCCTCGGGACGGAATAATTCACCCCTCCACTTT. Residues: CASSSGRNNSPLHF.

This chain uses TRBV28 with TRBJ1-3; weak D call: TRBD1 (6 bases). The V and J ends lost 5 bases and 0 bases respectively, with 11 bases between them. The CDR3 runs to 15 residues. CDR1 is MDHEN, CDR2 SYDVKM, per germline. CDR3 sequence: CASSTPGDSGNTIYF. CDR3 DNA: TGTGCCAGCAGTACCCCAGGGGACTCTGGAAACACCATATATTTT.

This clone was recorded a few times. The V and J genes are TRBV4-3 and TRBJ2-3, with 8 bases that match TRBD2. Germline CDR1 reads LGHNA; CDR2 reads YSLEER. The CDR3 contains 15 residues. V was pared by 4 bases and J by 2 bases, with 5 bases of the junction left unmatched. Written as DNA, the CDR3 is TGCGCCAGCAGCCGCGGACTAGCACTCACAGATACGCAGTATTTT. It encodes CASSRGLALTDTQYF.

The rearrangement uses TRBV19 and TRBJ1-5; D call uncertain. The CDR3 extends over 15 amino acids. V lost 5 bases and J lost 1, with 12 bases in between. Germline V gene sequence: CDR1 LNHDA, CDR2 SQIVND (reference sequence). CDR3 DNA sequence: TGTGCCAGTAGTTATCGACACACCAGCAATCAGCCCCAGCATTTT. It translates to CASSYRHTSNQPQHF. Together with reference TRBV19 and TRBJ1-5, the CDR3 gives the full variable domain: DGGITQSPKYLFRKEGQNVTLSCEQNLNHDAMYWYRQDPGQGLRLIYYSQIVNDFQKGDIAEGYSVSREKKESFPLTVTSAQKNPTAFYLCASSYRHTSNQPQHFGDGTRLSIL.

The V and J genes are TRBV7-2 and TRBJ2-5; the D is unclear. CDR1 and CDR2 from the germline V gene are SGHTA and FQGNSA. CDR3 size: 14 residues. Deletions cut 1 base from V and 4 bases from J, with 10 bases between. CDR3: CASSLGGRGETQYF. The CDR3 bases are TGTGCCAGCAGCTTAGGGGGTCGCGGAGAGACCCAGTACTTC.

This chain connects TRBV6-6 to TRBJ1-5; no clear D. The V end was cut by 8 bases, the J end by 4 bases, with 9 bases between. The CDR3 sequence is 12 residues long. CDR1 is MNHNY, CDR2 SVGAGI, per germline (reference sequence). DNA for the CDR3: TGTGCCAGCCACAACTCGAATCAGCCCCAGCATTTT. Its protein is CASHNSNQPQHF.